The sequence of this TCR beta chain was determined in a study of blood T cell repertoires in COVID-19 (dated by TCRdb to 2018 to 2020). Some background on the complete study: Samples covering the acute and convalescent phases of COVID-19 were provided by collaborators in the United States, Italy and Spain. The prospective study material was composed of cDNA or gDNA derived from T cells, B-cell-depleted T cells, or PBMCs. Subjects who had been exposed to COVID-19, were actively infected with it, or had recovered from it provided the deeply sampled blood TCRbeta repertoires that made up the dataset. The repertoires were made available in a free public database intended to serve as a resource for research on the immune response to SARS-CoV-2. The samples were drawn from two sources: the first 160 participants of the ongoing ImmuneRACE study, and 1,200 or so subjects contributed by 6 global collaborators. Sample metadata almost always included a de-identified subject ID, COVID-19 status, age in years and sex. Where available, HLA class I and class II types were obtained from metadata supplied by the sample provider rather than from assay-based typing. Results and caveats for the whole study, not just this receptor: Clinical and demographic metadata were provided uncurated, with the amount varying by source and participant.

Turning to this clone: The antigen it binds to is not known. Base qualities are not at hand, and no much larger clone is one base apart.

TCRbeta CDR3 regions were amplified from genomic DNA by means of the immunoSEQ Assay, a bias-controlled multiplex PCR. On the authors' methods: The number of nucleated cells in each sample was estimated by amplification of reference gene primers within the assay. Sequence reads were collapsed and filtered to measure the absolute abundance of every unique TCRbeta CDR3 rearrangement. Productive Simpson clonality was computed per sample as the square root of Simpson's diversity index over productive rearrangements. TCRdb retrieved this table from immuneACCESS and kept in-frame rearrangements only. Not all clones are present; in checked studies, unresolved V genes account for under half, and no reason is known for the remainder. D and trimming come from the DNA, and the V and J calls and clone size come from that table. The table for this sample lists 150,000 to 200,000 clones; roughly 80% of them were counted only once. 13% of the sample is in the top ten clones.

Another Seattle source contributed samples from volunteer blood donors who had recovered from COVID-19. Each collaborating institution followed its own protocols to collect whole blood in K2EDTA tubes. For TCRbeta analysis, collaborator samples were shipped as frozen whole blood, as isolated PBMCs, or as DNA extracted from either sample type. This sequence was found in a middle-aged man who had recovered from COVID-19. The sample consisted of peripheral blood.

The DNA sequence is given as TGTGCCAGCATCAGATTAACCCTGAACACTGAAGCTTTCTTT. This is translated as CASIRLTLNTEAFF. The sequence links TRBV6-5 to TRBJ1-1, with the D gene not clear enough to name. The CDR3 measures 14 amino acids from cysteine to phenylalanine. Only the CDR3 DNA stays, 42 bases, in frame from base 1. Looking up the germline V gene yields CDR1 MNHEY and CDR2 SVGAGI. Cut back by 7 bases and 0 bases, the V and J ends lie 12 bases apart.